These 12 T cell receptor beta chains originate from one sample sequenced in a study of PD-1 blockade in classical Hodgkin lymphoma (TCRdb year 2020). Library preparation was by the immunoSEQ multiplex PCR assay. The table was pulled from immuneACCESS by TCRdb, which kept in-frame rearrangements only. Such tables lose some clones; where checked, under half of the loss comes from unresolved V genes, and the rest has no known cause. This sample holds more than 10,000 clones; 84% were observed only once. The top ten constitute under 30% of the sample. What this sample's time point label stands for: cycle 1 day 1 (C1D1), immediately before nivolumab initiation. Every trial patient had relapsed following autologous stem cell transplantation, and prior brentuximab vedotin exposure was what differed among cohorts A, B and C. The material sequenced was peripheral blood mononuclear cells (PBMCs), taken at baseline. Source of these receptors: a human donor with classical Hodgkin lymphoma.

The chain joins TRBV4-1 to TRBJ2-4; D is unclear. The CDR3 is 13 amino acids. The V end was cut by 1 base, the J end by 8 bases, with 9 bases between. Germline V gene sequence: CDR1 MGHRA, CDR2 YSYEKL. The CDR3 here is CASSQGVSDIQYF. The CDR3 DNA reads TGCGCCAGCAGCCAAGGGGTTTCGGACATTCAGTACTTC.

The chain has TRBV7-2 and TRBJ1-5; weak D call: TRBD1 (6 bases). Trimming stripped 1 base from V and 4 bases from J, with 8 bases between. CDR1 SGHTA and CDR2 FQGNSA come from the germline V gene. The CDR3 contains 14 residues. The CDR3 region is CASSLGRGNQPQHF. The CDR3 DNA reads as TGTGCCAGCAGCTTAGGCAGGGGAAATCAGCCCCAGCATTTT.

This clone was recorded only once. V usage is TRBV28 and J usage is TRBJ1-5; TRBD1 matches at 9 bases. CDR3 size: 20 residues. Trimming took 3 bases from V and 4 from J; bases not matched to a gene: 19. Germline lookup yields CDR1 MDHEN and CDR2 SYDVKM. This CDR3 is CASSFNVLREGQGLNQPQHF. The DNA of the CDR3 is TGTGCCAGCAGTTTTAATGTCCTCCGGGAGGGACAGGGCCTGAATCAGCCCCAGCATTTT.

The chain couples TRBV4-1 to TRBJ1-3, with D unresolved. Per germline, CDR1 MGHRA and CDR2 YSYEKL. With 4 bases removed from V and 2 bases from J, the gap between germline ends came to 6 bases. The CDR3 length is 13 residues. CDR3 sequence (DNA): TGCGCCAGCAGCCCGAACACTGGAAACACCATATATTTT. Protein: CASSPNTGNTIYF.

In nucleotides, the CDR3 is TGTGCCAGCAGTTTGGGCAAGAGCTATGGCTACACCTTC. It specifies CASSLGKSYGYTF. The chain uses TRBV27 and TRBJ1-2; D is unclear. The V gene's germline CDR1 is MNHEY and CDR2 SMNVEV (reference sequence). Trimming shortened V by 3 bases and J by 4 bases, and 9 bases separated the two germline ends. This CDR3 contains 13 residues.

The rearrangement uses TRBV6-1 and TRBJ2-4; a possible D gene is TRBD1 (5 bases). With 6 bases removed from V and 7 bases from J, the gap between germline ends came to 19 bases. Germline CDR1 MNHNS, CDR2 SASEGT. The CDR3 length is 15 residues. The CDR3 region has the DNA TGTGCCAGCAGGAAGGACAACCTCGTAGTGAACATTCAGTACTTC. Its protein product is CASRKDNLVVNIQYF.

The chain employs TRBV11-3 and TRBJ1-1; 10 bases are a match to TRBD1. Per germline, CDR1 SGHNT and CDR2 YENEEA. V shed 5 bases and J 6 bases; nucleotides not matched to a gene: 6. The CDR3 spans 14 residues. CDR3 loop: CASSLRDRGSEAFF. The CDR3 DNA follows: TGTGCCAGCAGCCTAAGGGACAGGGGATCTGAAGCTTTCTTT. Together with reference TRBV11-3 and TRBJ1-1, the CDR3 gives the full variable domain: EAGVVQSPRYKIIEKKQPVAFWCNPISGHNTLYWYLQNLGQGPELLIRYENEEAVDDSQLPKDRFSAERLKGVDSTLKIQPAELGDSAVYLCASSLRDRGSEAFFGQGTRLTVV.

Concerning this clone itself: Germline and junction disagree at one end, which may indicate a read error. J is TRBJ1-2 and V is TRBV5-1; TRBD1 matches 7 bases. This CDR3 contains 14 residues. The germline CDR1 and CDR2 sequences are SGHRS and YFSETQ. CDR3 protein: CASSRDRVSYGYTF. The CDR3 DNA sequence: TGTGCCAGCAGCAGAGACAGGGTTAGCTATGGCTACACCTTC.

The chain is built from TRBV11-2 and TRBJ2-7; 9 bases map to TRBD2. Germline V gene data show CDR1 as SGHAT and CDR2 as FQNNGV. This CDR3 is built from 15 residues. V was pared by 3 bases and J by 5 bases, with 8 bases of the junction left unmatched. The CDR3 nucleotides read TGTGCCAGCAGCTTCGCGTCTAGCGGGACGGACGAGCAGTACTTC. Translating it yields CASSFASSGTDEQYF.

A remark on this clone: In the same sample, other DNA sequences code for this CDR3. V usage is TRBV2 and J usage is TRBJ2-2; D is uncertain. Germline values: CDR1 SNHLY, CDR2 FYNNEI. CDR3 size: 15 residues. V lost 3 bases to trimming and J lost 3 bases, with 11 bases between them. The CDR3: CASSEIGLDTGELFF. CDR3 sequence (DNA): TGTGCCAGCAGTGAGATAGGGCTGGACACCGGGGAGCTGTTTTTT.

This clone was found once. CDR3 coding DNA: TGTGCCAGTAGTACAGGGACAGTTGGGGCTGGGGCCAACGTCCTGACTTTC. This codes for CASSTGTVGAGANVLTF. This sequence joins TRBV19 and TRBJ2-6; TRBD1 aligns across 7 bases. J gave up 2 bases and V 4 bases, and 8 bases lay outside the gene matches. The length of the CDR3 is 17 residues. CDR1 and CDR2 (germline): LNHDA, SQIVND (reference sequence). Drawing the rest from reference TRBV19 and TRBJ2-6, the complete variable domain is DGGITQSPKYLFRKEGQNVTLSCEQNLNHDAMYWYRQDPGQGLRLIYYSQIVNDFQKGDIAEGYSVSREKKESFPLTVTSAQKNPTAFYLCASSTGTVGAGANVLTFGAGSRLTVL.

The genes are TRBV27 and TRBJ1-4; D perhaps matches TRBD1 (5 bases). CDR3 length: 14 residues. Germline V gene lookup returns CDR1 MNHEY and CDR2 SMNVEV (reference sequence). V was clipped by 3 bases and J by 3 bases, with 8 bases between them. The CDR3 is CASSFWGANEKLFF. CDR3 bases: TGTGCCAGCAGTTTTTGGGGGGCTAATGAAAAACTGTTTTTT.